This TCR beta chain was profiled in a study of T cells after yellow fever vaccination. The study, taken as a whole, reports: Reappearing after the booster were most of the clones from primary vaccination (approximately 96% CD4, 70% to 90% CD8).

TCRdb fed the 5' RACE reads into MiXCR, producing one record per CDR3 protein. The sample holds under 600,000 distinct CDR3 sequences, 21% seen once. Germline-derived CDR1 and CDR2 are KGHSH and LQKENI. This CDR3 spans 15 amino acids. Trimming took off 1 base at V and 1 base at J, with 11 bases between the two ends. This clonotype was found a few times. What it binds is not known. This specimen consisted of PBMCs, obtained approximately 20 days after the first yellow fever vaccination. The chain uses TRBV18 and TRBJ2-7; a possible D gene is TRBD1 (5 bases). This clonotype was sampled from a man between 18 and 35 years old who received the YFV17D yellow fever vaccine. CDR3 residues: CASSPRTTLSYEQYF. CDR3 DNA sequence: TGTGCCAGCTCACCACGGACAACGTTGTCCTACGAGCAGTACTTC.